This TCR beta chain originates from a study of blood T cell repertoires in COVID-19 (dated by TCRdb to the early 2020s). Some background on the complete study: Samples from collaborators originated in the United States, Italy and Spain and spanned both the acute and convalescent phases of COVID-19. The prospective study material was composed of cDNA or gDNA derived from T cells, B-cell-depleted T cells, or PBMCs. The dataset comprised deeply sampled blood TCRbeta repertoires from subjects exposed to, actively infected with, or recovered from COVID-19. The repertoires were released in a freely available public database intended as a resource for research on the immune response to SARS-CoV-2. The samples were drawn from the first 160 participants of the ongoing ImmuneRACE study and from 950 to 1,500 subjects provided by 6 global collaborators. Nearly every sample came with metadata listing a de-identified subject ID, COVID-19 status, age in years and sex. HLA class I and class II types, where available, came from metadata supplied by the sample provider rather than from assay-based typing.

The immunoSEQ Assay, a bias-controlled multiplex PCR, was used to amplify TCRbeta CDR3 regions from genomic DNA. As for how the authors treated the data: Within the assay, amplification of reference gene primers was used to estimate how many nucleated cells each sample contained. To quantify the absolute abundance of each unique TCRbeta CDR3 rearrangement, sequence reads were collapsed and filtered. For each sample, productive Simpson clonality was calculated by taking the square root of Simpson's diversity index across productive rearrangements. Sourced from immuneACCESS, this table was stored by TCRdb with only in-frame sequences that have V and J called. A share of the clones is absent; for the studies checked, an unresolved V gene accounts for under half, and the remainder has no known explanation. V and J calls and clone size are given by that table; D and trimming were obtained from the DNA. A total of about 150,000 clones appear in this sample, around 87% of them only once. Under 3.5% of the sample belongs to the ten largest clones.

The germline V gene specifies SGHRS as CDR1 and YFSETQ as CDR2. The CDR3, from cysteine to phenylalanine, totals 15 residues. Of all the DNA, just the CDR3 is kept, 45 bases in frame from base 1. After removal of 1 base from V and 8 bases from J, the junction retains 3 bases not matched to a gene. General findings and caveats noted by the study authors: Clinical and demographic metadata were provided uncurated, with the amount varying by source and participant.

This clone was detected only once. The antigen it binds to is not known. No base-level quality is on record; no much larger clone is a single base apart. Whole blood was collected in K2EDTA tubes by collaborating institutions according to the institutions' own protocols. For TCRbeta analysis, collaborators shipped samples as frozen whole blood, isolated PBMCs, or DNA extracted from either of those sample types. This TCR derives from an older woman with active COVID-19. The rearrangement joined TRBV5-1 to TRBJ2-1, with 13 junctional bases fitting TRBD2. What was sequenced was peripheral blood. The sequenced DNA: TGCGCCAGCAGCTTGACTAGCGGGAGGGCCTATGAGCAGTTCTTC. It encodes CASSLTSGRAYEQFF.